Presented here are 27 T cell receptor beta chains from one specimen sequenced in a study of spatial heterogeneity in lung cancer. As for time point: blood at routine non-recurrence follow-up after resection. TCRdb re-analysed the 5' RACE reads in MiXCR, keeping a single row per CDR3 protein. The table lists 9,500 to 13,000 distinct CDR3 sequences, around 9.1% of them singletons, with approximately 36% in the top ten. The sequencing here drew on PBMCs, taken at follow-up. The receptors were sampled from a female donor with early-stage non-small cell lung cancer.

This clonotype was detected ten times or more. The rearrangement joins TRBV29-1 to TRBJ2-1, with a weak D call TRBD2 (5 bases). The V end was cut by 7 bases, the J end by 0 bases, with 16 bases between. Germline V lookup: CDR1 SQVTM, CDR2 ANQGSEA. CDR3 length: 15 amino acids. This CDR3 reads CSAGGAVNSYNEQFF. Written as DNA, the CDR3 is TGCAGCGCTGGCGGAGCGGTGAACTCCTACAATGAGCAGTTCTTC.

This clonotype was observed a handful of times. V is TRBV24-1 and J is TRBJ1-4, with D perhaps TRBD1 (5 bases). Germline CDR1 KGHDR, CDR2 SFDVKD. CDR3 length: 18 amino acids. The V end lost 3 bases, the J end lost 7 bases, and 23 bases lay between the germline ends. Here the CDR3 DNA reads TGTGCCACCAGTGATCTCCGCCCCCCGACAGCTTGGAGTGAAAAACTGTTTTTT. Translated, it gives CATSDLRPPTAWSEKLFF.

The chain joins TRBV28 to TRBJ1-6; no reliable D call. V was clipped by 3 bases and J by 9 bases, with 18 bases between them. The CDR3 totals 16 residues. From germline, CDR1 is MDHEN and CDR2 SYDVKM. The CDR3 region has the DNA TGTGCCAGCAGTTTCTCTTTCTCGGGTTTTCTTTCACCCCTCCACTTT. Amino acids: CASSFSFSGFLSPLHF.

This clonotype was counted at least ten times. The chain links TRBV2 to TRBJ2-7; TRBD1 agrees at 7 bases. This CDR3 comprises 12 residues. Germline CDR1 is SNHLY and CDR2 is FYNNEI. With 6 bases clipped from V and 7 bases from J, the junction kept 6 bases outside the gene matches. CDR3 DNA sequence: TGTGCCAGCAGCAACAGGGGCGGGGAGCAGTACGTC. Encoded protein: CASSNRGGEQYV.

This clonotype was detected ten times or more. The rearrangement joins TRBV30 to TRBJ1-2; D uncertain. V lost 2 bases and J 4 bases, leaving 5 bases between the germline ends. The CDR3 contains 11 residues. CDR1 is GTSNPN and CDR2 is SVGIG in the germline V gene (reference sequence). The CDR3 nucleotides are TGTGCCTGGAGTCTTGGCTATGGCTACACCTTC. It codes for CAWSLGYGYTF.

This clonotype was recorded many times. V is TRBV27 and J is TRBJ1-6; 7 nucleotides line up with TRBD1. V shed 6 bases and J 2 bases; nucleotides not matched to a gene: 1. The CDR3 extends over 14 amino acids. CDR1 and CDR2 (germline): MNHEY, SMNVEV (reference sequence). The CDR3 region has the DNA TGTGCCAGCAGGACAGGGACCTATAATTCACCCCTCCACTTT. This encodes CASRTGTYNSPLHF.

The sample holds many counts of this clonotype. The V and J genes are TRBV27 and TRBJ1-6; tentative D call: TRBD1 (5 bases). CDR3 size: 14 residues. V was pared by 6 bases and J by 9 bases, with 15 bases between. CDR1 MNHEY and CDR2 SMNVEV come from the germline V gene (reference sequence). CDR3 in DNA: TGTGCCAGCAGGCCAGGGTCTTCGTTTTCACCCCTCCACTTT. It yields the protein CASRPGSSFSPLHF.

The chain couples TRBV20-1 to TRBJ1-2, with D perhaps matching TRBD1 (5 bases). The CDR3 runs 13 residues. Trimming cost V 3 bases and J 6 bases, with 14 bases left between them. The germline V gene has CDR1 DFQATT and CDR2 SNEGSKA (reference sequence). In nucleotides, the CDR3 is TGCAGTGCTAGGGCAGGGCAGGGAGATGGCTACACCTTC. Residues: CSARAGQGDGYTF.

About this clonotype itself: This sequence may be a read error, since a much larger clone differs from it by one base. The V and J genes are TRBV6-1 and TRBJ2-1; D might be TRBD1 (5 bases). The CDR3 covers 14 residues. The germline CDR1 and CDR2 sequences are MNHNS and SASEGT. This CDR3 is CASSEVRWGHERFF. For the CDR3, the DNA is TGTGCCAGCAGTGAAGTTAGATGGGGCCATGAGCGGTTCTTC.

This clonotype was counted ten times or more. V is TRBV2 and J is TRBJ2-7; D not resolved. Germline V gene lookup returns CDR1 SNHLY and CDR2 FYNNEI. This CDR3 comprises 14 residues. V dropped 5 bases and J dropped 3 bases, with 14 bases sitting between them. CDR3 amino acids: CASSPRSTHYEQYF. For the CDR3, the DNA is TGTGCCAGCAGTCCTAGGAGTACCCACTACGAGCAGTACTTC.

This clonotype turned up a few times. The rearrangement links TRBV5-1 to TRBJ2-3; 7 bases map to TRBD2. V trimming: 5 bases; J trimming: 6 bases; junction bases outside the gene matches: 6. The CDR3 totals 13 residues. Germline-derived CDR1 and CDR2 are SGHRS and YFSETQ. CDR3 amino acids: CASSLTSSDTQYF. The DNA for the CDR3 is TGCGCCAGCAGTTTGACTAGCTCCGATACGCAGTATTTT.

The V call is TRBV27, the J call TRBJ2-3, with 11 bases lining up with TRBD2. The J segment lost 2 bases and the V segment lost 2 bases, leaving 3 bases of the junction unmatched. The CDR3 has 16 amino acids. Germline CDR1 MNHEY, CDR2 SMNVEV (reference sequence). The CDR3 protein is CASSLGTSGNTDTQYF. DNA for the CDR3: TGTGCCAGCAGTTTAGGGACTAGCGGAAACACAGATACGCAGTATTTT.

The rearrangement joins TRBV11-2 to TRBJ2-5; D is uncertain. CDR1 is SGHAT, CDR2 FQNNGV, per germline. V was cut by 1 base and J by 5 bases, with 5 bases left in between. This CDR3 comprises 12 residues. The CDR3 nucleotides read TGTGCCAGCAGCTTAGTGCTGGAGACCCAGTACTTC. Protein product: CASSLVLETQYF.

V gene TRBV4-2 combines with J gene TRBJ2-6, with 7 bases that match TRBD2. Germline-derived CDR1 and CDR2 are LGHNA and YNFKEQ. Unmatched junction bases numbered 11, after V lost 8 bases and J lost 4 bases. The CDR3 covers 16 residues. CDR3 sequence reads: CASDPGGGSGANVLTF. The DNA for the CDR3 is TGTGCCAGCGACCCAGGCGGGGGATCCGGGGCCAACGTCCTGACTTTC.

This clonotype appeared many times. This chain joins TRBV14 and TRBJ2-5, with a possible D match to TRBD1 (6 bases). Per germline, CDR1 SGHDN and CDR2 FVKESK. This CDR3 region has 14 residues. V shed 4 bases and J shed 2 bases, with 11 bases lying between them. The CDR3 reads CASSRNRAQETQYF. The CDR3 coding sequence is TGTGCCAGCAGCCGTAACAGGGCTCAAGAGACCCAGTACTTC.

This clonotype was seen many times. The chain uses TRBV2 and TRBJ1-6, with D hard to call. This CDR3 is built from 15 residues. Trimming removed 2 bases at V and 7 bases at J, with 12 bases between. Germline CDR1 reads SNHLY; CDR2 reads FYNNEI. The CDR3 nucleotides are TGTGCCAGCAGTGAAAAGGCCCACTTAAATTCACCCCTCCACTTT. This sequence encodes CASSEKAHLNSPLHF.

The sample holds many counts of this clonotype. The V and J genes are TRBV9 and TRBJ2-7; 7 positions agree with TRBD2. Losses at the gene ends were 3 bases for V and 3 bases for J; bases not matched to a gene: 9. The germline gives CDR1 SGDLS, CDR2 YYNGEE. CDR3 length: 15 amino acids. CDR3 coding DNA: TGTGCCAGCAGCGCCCGGAGCGGGATTAACTACGAGCAGTACTTC. Its protein product is CASSARSGINYEQYF.

The chain has TRBV5-1 and TRBJ2-3; no definite D call. Deletions cut 4 bases from V and 2 bases from J, with 17 bases between. This CDR3 contains 16 residues. CDR1 and CDR2 (germline): SGHRS, YFSETQ. The CDR3 DNA follows: TGCGCCAGCAGCCCGGTGATATCCGAGACCACAGATACGCAGTATTTT. Translated: CASSPVISETTDTQYF. Filled out from reference TRBV5-1 and TRBJ2-3, the complete variable domain reads KAGVTQTPRYLIKTRGQQVTLSCSPISGHRSVSWYQQTPGQGLQFLFEYFSETQRNKGNFPGRFSGRQFSNSRSEMNVSTLELGDSALYLCASSPVISETTDTQYFGPGTRLTVL.

By its share, this clonotype is medium-sized. The chain joins TRBV9 to TRBJ2-3, with D hard to call. V was clipped by 6 bases and J by 0 bases, with 11 bases between them. The V gene's germline CDR1 is SGDLS and CDR2 YYNGEE. This CDR3 is built from 14 residues. CDR3 bases: TGTGCCAGCAAGGGAACAGCTAGCACAGATACGCAGTATTTT. Translation: CASKGTASTDTQYF. Full variable domain (rest looked up from reference TRBV9 and TRBJ2-3): DSGVTQTPKHLITATGQRVTLRCSPRSGDLSVYWYQQSLDQGLQFLIQYYNGEERAKGNILERFSAQQFPDLHSELNLSSLELGDSALYFCASKGTASTDTQYFGPGTRLTVL.

The sample holds many counts of this clonotype. The chain couples TRBV12-3 or TRBV12-4 to TRBJ2-7, with a weak D call TRBD2 (5 bases). The CDR3 extends over 14 amino acids. Trimming removed 7 bases from V and 0 bases from J, with 13 bases in between. CDR3 nucleotide sequence: TGTGCCAGCACCAGGACTTCCTACTCCTACGAGCAGTACTTC. Protein sequence: CASTRTSYSYEQYF.

Ten or more counts support this clonotype. The chain has TRBV5-4 and TRBJ2-5, with TRBD2 identical over 7 bases. CDR3 length: 15 amino acids. Germline CDR1 reads SGHNT; CDR2 reads YYREEE (reference sequence). With V trimmed by 0 bases and J by 5 bases, 7 bases remained unmatched. CDR3 nucleotide sequence: TGTGCCAGCAGCTTGGATCCCGGGAGGAAGGAGACCCAGTACTTC. Its protein product is CASSLDPGRKETQYF.

There are many counts of this clonotype. The chain links TRBV12-3 or TRBV12-4 to TRBJ2-7; 9 bases match TRBD2. V lost 3 bases and J lost 1; bases outside the gene matches: 1. This CDR3 is built from 14 residues. The CDR3 DNA reads TGTGCCAGCAGTTTGGCGGGAGGGTCCTACGAGCAGTACTTC. It specifies CASSLAGGSYEQYF.

This clonotype was counted many times. The rearrangement uses TRBV14 and TRBJ2-7; D gene uncertain. Germline V CDR1 and CDR2: SGHDN, FVKESK. The CDR3 runs 13 residues. V gave up 4 bases and J gave up 1 base, with 8 bases separating them. The CDR3 DNA sequence: TGTGCCAGCAGCCTTTCGAGGTCCTACGAGCAGTACTTC. Its protein product is CASSLSRSYEQYF. The entire variable domain, with the rest obtained from reference TRBV14 and TRBJ2-7, is as follows: EAGVTQFPSHSVIEKGQTVTLRCDPISGHDNLYWYRRVMGKEIKFLLHFVKESKQDESGMPNNRFLAERTGGTYSTLKVQPAELEDSGVYFCASSLSRSYEQYFGPGTRLTVT.

This clonotype has ten or more counts. V gene TRBV14 combines with J gene TRBJ2-2; TRBD2 matches 8 bases. Germline V gene sequence: CDR1 SGHDN, CDR2 FVKESK. The CDR3 spans 15 residues. Trimming took 4 bases from V and 4 from J; bases not matched to a gene: 5. The CDR3 region has the DNA TGTGCCAGCAGCCCGCGGGGGGCCTTCACCGGGGAGCTGTTTTTT. Its protein product is CASSPRGAFTGELFF.

The rearrangement joins TRBV29-1 to TRBJ2-3, with 7 nucleotides matching TRBD2. Germline CDR1 and CDR2: SQVTM and ANQGSEA. This CDR3 contains 15 residues. V shed 7 bases and J 1 base; nucleotides not matched to a gene: 11. CDR3 bases: TGCAGCGCCCGCGGGGCTAGCGGCCGCACAGATACGCAGTATTTT. Protein product: CSARGASGRTDTQYF.

This clonotype was observed many times. The V call is TRBV28, the J call TRBJ2-6; D is unclear. Germline lookup yields CDR1 MDHEN and CDR2 SYDVKM. V was trimmed by 8 bases and J by 4 bases, leaving 9 bases between them. The CDR3 length is 13 residues. CDR3 DNA: TGTGCCAGCCGGCTGGAGGGGGCCAACGTCCTGACTTTC. Amino acid sequence: CASRLEGANVLTF.

This clonotype was recorded many times. V gene TRBV24-1 combines with J gene TRBJ2-3, with TRBD1 matching 8 bases. CDR3 length: 13 amino acids. With 8 bases clipped from V and 3 bases from J, the junction kept 3 bases outside the gene matches. Per germline, CDR1 KGHDR and CDR2 SFDVKD. The DNA of the CDR3 is TGTGCCACCAAGGACAGGGTAACAGATACGCAGTATTTT. This gives the protein CATKDRVTDTQYF.